The present T cell receptor (beta chain) was sequenced within a study of sequential checkpoint blockade in melanoma. Whole-study context: After both sequences, patients received maintenance nivolumab. Twenty-two patients had matched tumor biopsies before treatment and at week 13 after nivolumab or ipilimumab alone.

Germline V CDR1 and CDR2: SGDLS, YYNGEE. V lost 4 bases, J lost 1 base, and 14 bases stayed unmatched. The CDR3 has 17 residues. Treatment: randomized to nivolumab then ipilimumab (arm A) or the reverse (arm B). DNA-damaging chemotherapy had not been given to any patient beforehand. General study findings and limits: PD-L1 staining and CD8+ counts, not mutational load, tracked tumor T-cell clonality.

Details on this clone: What it binds is unknown.

Sequenced by immunoSEQ multiplex PCR; TCRdb stores in-frame clones only, minus some. The table shows about 37,000 clones, with 32% occurring only once. The material sequenced was tumor tissue (inferred from file names), taken from a patient given nivolumab and ipilimumab in sequence. The chain has TRBV9 and TRBJ2-7; 7 bases line up with TRBD1. This TCR derives from a human donor with melanoma. The CDR3 is CASSRRDRRDLSYEQYF. The CDR3 DNA reads TGTGCCAGCAGCAGACGGGACAGAAGAGATCTTTCCTACGAGCAGTACTTC.